This is a list of T cell receptor beta chains from one sample in a study of blood T cell repertoires in COVID-19. The protocol was immunoSEQ multiplex PCR, while the TCRdb copy is restricted to in-frame clones and leaves out a portion. The table has hundreds of thousands of clones, around 85% seen once. Input material: PBMCs or T cells enriched from blood (not recorded which). The receptors originated from a woman aged 45-65 years with acute COVID-19. CDR3s include the opening cysteine and the closing phenylalanine or tryptophan. The order of the fields is V gene, J gene, clone size, D gene, CDR3 protein, CDR3 DNA. A D gene is named only where the DNA matches it firmly. Some rows have no size entry. The others give once, few or many, or a class for an expanded clone.

TRBV7-9,TRBJ1-1,NA,NA,CASSLGETINTEAFF,TGTGCCAGCAGCTTAGGTGAAACAATTAACACTGAAGCTTTCTTT
TRBV6-2/TRBV6-3,TRBJ1-5,NA,NA,CASSYSIGGVSNQPQHF,TGTGCCAGCAGTTACTCGATAGGGGGTGTTAGCAATCAGCCCCAGCATTTT
TRBV27,TRBJ1-1,NA,NA,CASRDNLNTEAFF,TGTGCCAGCAGGGACAACTTGAACACTGAAGCTTTCTTT
TRBV2,TRBJ1-2,NA,TRBD1,CASRPSGGRGGYTF,TGTGCCAGCAGGCCATCAGGGGGAAGAGGGGGCTACACCTTC
TRBV6-2/TRBV6-3,TRBJ2-5,NA,NA,CASSYGATQYF,TGTGCCAGCAGTTACGGGGCGACCCAGTACTTC
TRBV3-1/TRBV3-2,TRBJ2-1,NA,NA,CASSPQGVRRNEQFF,TGTGCCAGCAGCCCCCAAGGGGTGAGGCGGAATGAGCAGTTCTTC
TRBV7-8,TRBJ1-2,few,TRBD1,CASSSTGQGAGGYTF,TGTGCCAGCAGCTCCACGGGACAGGGGGCTGGTGGCTACACCTTC
TRBV15,TRBJ2-7,NA,NA,CATSRAEGGYEQYF,TGTGCCACCAGCAGAGCAGAGGGTGGCTACGAGCAGTACTTC
TRBV12-3/TRBV12-4,TRBJ1-6,NA,NA,CASSLGGIDLHF,TGTGCCAGCAGTTTGGGGGGGATCGACCTCCACTTT
TRBV4-1,TRBJ2-5,NA,TRBD1,CASSQGQGEGETQYF,TGCGCCAGCAGCCAAGGACAGGGGGAAGGGGAGACCCAGTACTTC
TRBV15,TRBJ1-2,many,NA,CATREGGDPYGYTF,TGTGCCACCAGAGAAGGCGGGGACCCCTATGGCTACACCTTC
TRBV7-2,TRBJ2-1,NA,TRBD2,CASSARTRQGEQFF,TGTGCCAGCAGCGCCCGGACTAGACAAGGTGAGCAGTTCTTC
TRBV5-1,TRBJ2-5,NA,TRBD1,CASTQDWDRPHQETQYF,TGCGCCAGCACCCAGGACTGGGACAGGCCCCACCAAGAGACCCAGTACTTC
TRBV5-1,TRBJ1-2,NA,TRBD1,CASSLDGQGYGYTF,TGCGCCAGCAGCTTGGACGGACAGGGGTATGGCTACACCTTC
TRBV7-8,TRBJ2-7,NA,TRBD1,CASSFSVTGKSIDEQYF,TGTGCCAGCAGCTTTAGCGTGACAGGGAAATCTATCGACGAGCAGTACTTC
TRBV7-8,TRBJ1-6,NA,NA,CASSLFGQANSPLHF,TGTGCCAGCAGCTTATTTGGGCAGGCAAATTCACCCCTCCACTTT
TRBV5-4,TRBJ2-3,NA,NA,CASSSGQLVGDTQYF,TGTGCCAGCAGCTCCGGACAGCTAGTGGGAGATACGCAGTATTTT
TRBV9,TRBJ2-4,NA,TRBD1,CASSVGQGRNIQYF,TGTGCCAGCAGCGTAGGACAGGGGAGGAACATTCAGTACTTC
TRBV18,TRBJ1-2,NA,NA,CASSLVGGEISGYTF,TGTGCCAGCTCACTGGTAGGAGGGGAAATCTCTGGCTACACCTTC
TRBV2,TRBJ2-7,NA,TRBD2,CASNRREGEQYF,TGTGCCAGCAACCGCAGGGAGGGCGAGCAGTACTTC
TRBV7-2,TRBJ2-5,NA,TRBD2,CASSPSGVSEETQYF,TGTGCCAGCAGCCCCAGCGGGGTATCAGAAGAGACCCAGTACTTC
TRBV30,TRBJ1-2,NA,NA,CAWSAGISGYTF,TGTGCCTGGAGTGCGGGAATCAGTGGCTACACCTTC
TRBV7-8,TRBJ1-3,NA,NA,CASSLDRDIFTGNTIYF,TGTGCCAGCAGCTTAGATAGGGACATCTTTACTGGAAACACCATATATTTT
TRBV27,TRBJ1-1,once,TRBD1,CASRDRHNTEAFF,TGTGCCAGCAGGGACAGGCATAACACTGAAGCTTTCTTT
TRBV7-2,TRBJ2-5,NA,NA,CASSLGYREETQYF,TGTGCCAGCAGCTTAGGGTACCGGGAAGAGACCCAGTACTTC
TRBV7-9,TRBJ2-2,NA,NA,CASSPEVMNTGELFF,TGTGCCAGCAGCCCCGAGGTGATGAACACCGGGGAGCTGTTTTTT
TRBV5-1,TRBJ1-3,NA,TRBD1,CASSSLPGQAISGNTIYF,TGCGCCAGCAGCTCCCTGCCGGGACAGGCTATCTCTGGAAACACCATATATTTT
TRBV18,TRBJ1-1,NA,TRBD1,CASSRDRGPGTEAFF,TGTGCCAGCTCCCGGGACAGGGGACCGGGGACTGAAGCTTTCTTT
TRBV18,TRBJ1-4,NA,NA,CASSPEASTNEKLFF,TGTGCCAGCTCACCAGAGGCTTCAACTAATGAAAAACTGTTTTTT
TRBV6-1,TRBJ2-7,NA,TRBD1,CASSEDGQGVLYEQYF,TGTGCCAGCAGTGAAGACGGACAGGGGGTCCTCTACGAGCAGTACTTC
TRBV19,TRBJ1-6,NA,TRBD1,CASIFSRDSNSPLHF,TGTGCCAGTATCTTCTCCCGGGACAGCAATTCACCCCTCCACTTT
TRBV9,TRBJ2-5,NA,TRBD1,CASSADLLQGAQYF,TGTGCCAGCAGCGCGGATCTATTACAGGGGGCCCAGTACTTC
TRBV2,TRBJ2-2,NA,NA,CASSELGTRNTGELFF,TGTGCCAGCAGTGAACTCGGGACAAGGAACACCGGGGAGCTGTTTTTT